A single sample is the source of the 7 T cell receptor beta chains below, sequenced in a study of blood T cell repertoires in COVID-19. Assay used: immunoSEQ multiplex PCR; TCRdb lists only in-frame clones, some missing. Here the sample spans approximately 300,000 clones, about 90% being singletons. Sequencing was carried out using PBMCs or T cells enriched from blood (not recorded which). These receptors were obtained from a woman aged 25 to 39 who had recovered from COVID-19.

This chain links TRBV4-2 with TRBJ2-2; D may be TRBD2 (6 bases). Germline lookup yields CDR1 LGHNA and CDR2 YNFKEQ. The V end lost 2 bases, the J end lost 5 bases, and 18 bases lay between the germline ends. CDR3 length: 17 amino acids. In DNA form, the CDR3 reads TGTGCCAGCAGCCAAAAATTGGAGGGTATTAGGACCGGGGAGCTGTTTTTT. Protein product: CASSQKLEGIRTGELFF.

This clone was observed a few times. The chain links TRBV19 to TRBJ1-1; 9 positions match TRBD1. Germline CDR1 LNHDA, CDR2 SQIVND (reference sequence). This CDR3 is 14 amino acids long. Unmatched junction bases numbered 8, after V lost 5 bases and J lost 7 bases. The CDR3 reads CASSSKQGAGEAFF. CDR3 nucleotides: TGTGCCAGTAGTTCAAAACAGGGGGCCGGTGAAGCTTTCTTT. The entire variable domain, with the rest obtained from reference TRBV19 and TRBJ1-1, is as follows: DGGITQSPKYLFRKEGQNVTLSCEQNLNHDAMYWYRQDPGQGLRLIYYSQIVNDFQKGDIAEGYSVSREKKESFPLTVTSAQKNPTAFYLCASSSKQGAGEAFFGQGTRLTVV.

The chain joins TRBV18 to TRBJ1-5, with D possibly TRBD1 on 5 matching bases. V was shortened by 3 bases and J by 8 bases, with 14 bases between the two germline ends. The CDR3 loop spans 14 amino acids. Germline V gene lookup returns CDR1 KGHSH and CDR2 LQKENI. CDR3 nucleotide sequence: TGTGCCAGCTCACCGGGACTCCATCAGGAGCCCCAGCATTTT. Its protein product is CASSPGLHQEPQHF.

The CDR3 reads CASSHNRDRGGRETQYF. In DNA form, the CDR3 reads TGCGCCAGCAGCCATAACCGGGACAGGGGAGGTAGGGAGACCCAGTACTTC. V and J are TRBV4-3 and TRBJ2-5; 10 nucleotides align to TRBD1. Germline trimming cut 3 bases from V and 5 bases from J; bases unmatched to any gene: 12. The CDR3 has 17 amino acids. Germline V lookup: CDR1 LGHNA, CDR2 YSLEER.

This clone was picked up one time. V and J are TRBV11-3 and TRBJ2-2; 9 positions agree with TRBD2. The length of the CDR3 is 17 residues. Germline loops: CDR1 SGHNT, CDR2 YENEEA. The junction had 9 bases not matched to a gene; V was cut back by 4 bases and J by 3 bases. CDR3 nucleotides: TGTGCCAGCAGCTCCGCGGCGGGAGGGCCGGACACCGGGGAGCTGTTTTTT. Its translation: CASSSAAGGPDTGELFF.

The gene calls are TRBV6-5 and TRBJ2-1; 8 nucleotides agree with TRBD2. The V and J ends lost 2 bases and 5 bases, in that order; junction bases with no gene match: 5. CDR1 is MNHEY and CDR2 is SVGAGI in the germline V gene. This CDR3 is built from 15 residues. The chain's CDR3 is CASSYRGGGHNEQFF. The CDR3 region has the DNA TGTGCCAGCAGTTACAGAGGCGGGGGGCACAATGAGCAGTTCTTC.

The chain uses TRBV5-1 and TRBJ1-1, with 7 nucleotides matching TRBD1. CDR3 length: 16 residues. CDR1 and CDR2 (germline): SGHRS, YFSETQ. The ends lost 1 base at V and 8 bases at J; junction bases unmatched: 14. CDR3 region: CASSLSIGVGQPEAFF. DNA for the CDR3: TGCGCCAGCAGCTTGAGTATAGGAGTGGGACAGCCAGAAGCTTTCTTT. Together with reference TRBV5-1 and TRBJ1-1, the CDR3 gives the full variable domain: KAGVTQTPRYLIKTRGQQVTLSCSPISGHRSVSWYQQTPGQGLQFLFEYFSETQRNKGNFPGRFSGRQFSNSRSEMNVSTLELGDSALYLCASSLSIGVGQPEAFFGQGTRLTVV.